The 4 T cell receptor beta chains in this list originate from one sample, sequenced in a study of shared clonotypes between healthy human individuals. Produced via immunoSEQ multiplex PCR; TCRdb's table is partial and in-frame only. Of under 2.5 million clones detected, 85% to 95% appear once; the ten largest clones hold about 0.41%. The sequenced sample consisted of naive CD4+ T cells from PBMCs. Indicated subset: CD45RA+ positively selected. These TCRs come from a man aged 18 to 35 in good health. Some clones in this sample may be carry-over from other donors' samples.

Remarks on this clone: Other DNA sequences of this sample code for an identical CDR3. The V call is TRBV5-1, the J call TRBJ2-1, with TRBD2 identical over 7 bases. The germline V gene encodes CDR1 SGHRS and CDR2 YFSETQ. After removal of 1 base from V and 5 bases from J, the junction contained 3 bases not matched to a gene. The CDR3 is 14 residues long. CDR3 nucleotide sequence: TGCGCCAGCAGCTTGATCCTAGCGGACAATGAGCAGTTCTTC. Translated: CASSLILADNEQFF.

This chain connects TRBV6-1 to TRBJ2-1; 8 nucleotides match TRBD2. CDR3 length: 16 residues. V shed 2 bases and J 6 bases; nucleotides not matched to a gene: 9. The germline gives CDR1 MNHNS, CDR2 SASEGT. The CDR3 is CASSEYSQREINEQFF. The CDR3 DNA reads TGTGCCAGCAGTGAATATTCTCAGCGGGAGATCAATGAGCAGTTCTTC.

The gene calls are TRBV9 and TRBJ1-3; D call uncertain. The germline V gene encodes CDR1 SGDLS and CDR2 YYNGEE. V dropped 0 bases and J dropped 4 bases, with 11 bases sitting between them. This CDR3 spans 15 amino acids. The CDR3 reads CASSVDPSRGNTIYF. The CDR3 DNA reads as TGTGCCAGCAGCGTAGACCCTTCAAGGGGAAACACCATATATTTT.

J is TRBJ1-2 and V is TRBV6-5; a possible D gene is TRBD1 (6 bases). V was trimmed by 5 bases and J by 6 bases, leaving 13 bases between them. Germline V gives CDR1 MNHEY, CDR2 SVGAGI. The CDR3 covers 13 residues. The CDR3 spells CASSTQGLDGYTF. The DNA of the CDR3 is TGTGCCAGCAGTACACAGGGTCTCGATGGCTACACCTTC.